Listed below are T cell receptor beta chains from one sample, sequenced in a study of T-cell memory formation after mild COVID-19. TCRdb itself ran the 5' RACE reads through MiXCR, one entry per CDR3 protein. The sample records about 340,000 distinct CDR3 sequences, around a fifth being singletons. The sequencing sample was made of PBMCs or a T cell subset sorted from them (not recorded which). Every receptor here comes from a man aged 18 to 29 who had mild COVID-19 (a few samples of this study predate the infection). Cell type and time point are not known. Both conserved end residues are part of each CDR3. D genes are given only for firm matches. Only part of the rows carry a size: once, few, many, or a class if the clone is expanded.

>few|TRBV28|NA|14|TRBJ2-6
TGTGCCAGCAGTACCGGGGCTGGGGCCAACGTCCTGACTTTC
CASSTGAGANVLTF
>few|TRBV6-1|NA|14|TRBJ2-7
TGTGCCAGCAGTGAAGCCCAGGCCGTCTACGAGCAGTACTTC
CASSEAQAVYEQYF
>NA|TRBV6-5|NA|14|TRBJ1-2
TGTGCCAGCAGTTTGGCGGTCGAGGGCTATGGCTACACCTTC
CASSLAVEGYGYTF
>many|TRBV19|NA|15|TRBJ1-1
TGTGCCAGTAGTACCGGACGGACGGTGAACACTGAAGCTTTCTTT
CASSTGRTVNTEAFF
>few|TRBV9|TRBD1|14|TRBJ2-1
TGTGCCAGCAGCCCTAGGGGGCTCATGAATGAGCAGTTCTTC
CASSPRGLMNEQFF
>NA|TRBV12-3/TRBV12-4|NA|15|TRBJ2-6
TGTGCCAGCAGTTTACGGGGCCTGCAGGCTGGCGTCCTGACTTTC
CASSLRGLQAGVLTF
>NA|TRBV9|TRBD2|15|TRBJ2-5
TGTGCCAGCAGCGCCACAGGGCGGGGGGGAGAGACCCAGTACTTC
CASSATGRGGETQYF
>few|TRBV7-6|NA|15|TRBJ2-1
TGTGCCAGCAGCTTACAGGTTTTGGGAAGCGGTGAGCAGTTCTTC
CASSLQVLGSGEQFF
>once|TRBV5-1|TRBD1|15|TRBJ2-7
TGCGCCAGCAGCTTGACAGGGGGCGCCGCGTACGAGCAGTACTTC
CASSLTGGAAYEQYF
>NA|TRBV2|NA|16|TRBJ2-2
TGTGCCAGCAGCGAGGAGGGGGTGGAGAACACCGGGGAGCTGTTTTTT
CASSEEGVENTGELFF
>NA|TRBV7-8|NA|12|TRBJ1-2
TGTGCCAGCAGCTCAGGACGGGAGGGCTACACCTTC
CASSSGREGYTF
>few|TRBV5-1|TRBD2|17|TRBJ2-3
TGCGCCAGCAGCCTAGGACTAGCGGGGTGGGGCACAGATACGCAGTATTTT
CASSLGLAGWGTDTQYF
>once|TRBV28|NA|12|TRBJ1-5
TGTGCCAGCAGTTTACTACTCCAGCCCCAGCATTTT
CASSLLLQPQHF
>NA|TRBV20-1|TRBD2|13|TRBJ2-1
TGCAGTGCTGGACTAGCGTTGGGCAATGAGCAGTTCTTC
CSAGLALGNEQFF
>NA|TRBV28|TRBD1|15|TRBJ1-1
TGTGCCAGCAGTTTACTGGGACAGGGTAGGACTGAAGCTTTCTTT
CASSLLGQGRTEAFF
>few|TRBV5-1|TRBD2|16|TRBJ2-3
TGCGCCAGCAGCTTGGATCGGGGGGTTGGCACAGATACGCAGTATTTT
CASSLDRGVGTDTQYF
>few|TRBV7-9|NA|13|TRBJ2-1
TGTGCCCTTCCTCCGGGGGCAAACAATGAGCAGTTCTTC
CALPPGANNEQFF
>few|TRBV20-1|NA|12|TRBJ2-5
TGCAGTGCCCCAGCCCATGCAGAGACCCAGTACTTC
CSAPAHAETQYF
>NA|TRBV9|NA|14|TRBJ2-1
TGTGCCAGCAGCGTAGGGGGAGGTGTCAATGAGCAGTTCTTC
CASSVGGGVNEQFF
>NA|TRBV4-3|TRBD2|18|TRBJ2-3
TGCGCCAGCAGCCAAGACAGGGGGACTAGCGGGGGCACAGATACGCAGTATTTT
CASSQDRGTSGGTDTQYF
>few|TRBV7-9|NA|15|TRBJ2-7
TGTGCCAGCACCACCAGCGGGGGACAGGGCTACGAGCAGTACTTC
CASTTSGGQGYEQYF
>NA|TRBV5-1|NA|14|TRBJ2-7
TGCGCCAGCAGCGTAGCCCACGGGCCCTACGAGCAGTACTTC
CASSVAHGPYEQYF
>NA|TRBV20-1|TRBD1|16|TRBJ1-2
TGCAGTGCTAGCTCCCCGGGACAGGGGGGTATAAATGGCTACACCTTC
CSASSPGQGGINGYTF
>NA|TRBV10-3|NA|15|TRBJ2-7
TGTGCCATCAGTAGCCGGGACGGATCTACAGGCGAGCAGTACTTC
CAISSRDGSTGEQYF
>many|TRBV5-5|NA|15|TRBJ2-2
TGTGCCAGCAGCTTGACGGTGGGGAACACCGGGGAGCTGTTTTTT
CASSLTVGNTGELFF
>NA|TRBV9|NA|14|TRBJ1-1
TGTGCCAGCAGCGTAGAACCGACGAACACTGAAGCTTTCTTT
CASSVEPTNTEAFF
>NA|TRBV7-2|NA|15|TRBJ2-5
TGTGCCAGCAGCTTAGCGAGGGGACTGGGGGTAGCCCGGTACTTC
CASSLARGLGVARYF
>many|TRBV2|NA|16|TRBJ2-7
TGTGCCAGCAGTGAGTTCGTGGAGCTCAGGCTCGGCGAGCAGTACTTC
CASSEFVELRLGEQYF
>few|TRBV4-1|NA|12|TRBJ2-1
TGCGCCAGCAGCCAAGGAACCAGTGAGCAGTTCTTC
CASSQGTSEQFF
>NA|TRBV6-5|NA|14|TRBJ1-1
TGTGCCAGCAGTTCCCACTACATGAACACTGAAGCTTTCTTT
CASSSHYMNTEAFF
>NA|TRBV7-9|TRBD2|17|TRBJ2-3
TGTGCCAGCAGCTTAAGGGGTAAAGCGGGGCTCACAGATACGCAGTATTTT
CASSLRGKAGLTDTQYF
>NA|TRBV5-6|NA|15|TRBJ1-5
TGTGCCAGCAGCCAGGGTCCTAGTAGCAATCAGCCCCAGCATTTT
CASSQGPSSNQPQHF
>many|TRBV7-3|NA|13|TRBJ1-1
TGTGCCAGCAGCCACGACAGATGGACTGAAGCTTTCTTT
CASSHDRWTEAFF
>NA|TRBV30|NA|14|TRBJ2-7
TGTGCCTGGAGATGGGCGGGTGATTACGGGGAGCAGTACTTC
CAWRWAGDYGEQYF
>many|TRBV7-9|TRBD2|17|TRBJ2-5
TGTGCCAGCAGCCCTAGAGGAGGGAGGGGCTTTCAAGAGACCCAGTACTTC
CASSPRGGRGFQETQYF
>NA|TRBV2|TRBD2|14|TRBJ2-1
TGTGCCAGCAGTGAGACTAGCTTCCACAATGAGCAGTTCTTC
CASSETSFHNEQFF
>few|TRBV11-2|NA|14|TRBJ1-1
TGTGCCAGCAGCTCCTCGGACAGTTACACTGAAGCTTTCTTT
CASSSSDSYTEAFF
>NA|TRBV5-1|TRBD2|17|TRBJ2-1
TGCGCCAGCAGCTCGCATTTAGCGGGTAGCTCCTACAATGAGCAGTTCTTC
CASSSHLAGSSYNEQFF
>NA|TRBV20-1|NA|13|TRBJ2-3
TGCAGTGCTAGAGGGGGTAGCACAGATACGCAGTATTTT
CSARGGSTDTQYF
>NA|TRBV7-2|TRBD1|17|TRBJ2-6
TGTGCCAGCAGCCGGACAGGGGGTAACTCTGGGGCCAACGTCCTGACTTTC
CASSRTGGNSGANVLTF
>NA|TRBV3-1|NA|20|TRBJ1-4
TGTGCCAGCAGCCGCCGGGACACACGATTACCCAATCGCCCGAATGAAAAACTGTTTTTT
CASSRRDTRLPNRPNEKLFF
>few|TRBV12-3/TRBV12-4|NA|13|TRBJ1-5
TGTGCCACCACCCGGACAGCAAATCAGCCCCAGCATTTT
CATTRTANQPQHF
>NA|TRBV27|TRBD1|15|TRBJ2-7
TGTGCCAGCCGACTCCGGACAGGGAGCTCCTACGAGCAGTACTTC
CASRLRTGSSYEQYF
>few|TRBV7-9|NA|11|TRBJ2-2
TGTGCCAGCAGCTTTGGAGAGGAGCTGTTTTTT
CASSFGEELFF
>few|TRBV4-3|TRBD1|21|TRBJ1-6
TGCGCCAGCAGCCGACGAGCATGGGACAGGGGGAAATCCCTAAGGAATTCACCCCTCCACTTT
CASSRRAWDRGKSLRNSPLHF
>NA|TRBV24-1|NA|16|TRBJ2-2
TGTGCCACCAGTAGTCCGGGGGCTTCGGGTTCCGGGGAGCTGTTTTTT
CATSSPGASGSGELFF
>many|TRBV7-7|NA|15|TRBJ2-5
TGTGCCAGCAGCTTACGCCGGGGGTCCGAAGAGACCCAGTACTTC
CASSLRRGSEETQYF
>many|TRBV4-2|NA|16|TRBJ1-4
TGTGCCAGCAGCCAAGATCGGGGTGGGGGCAATGAAAAACTGTTTTTT
CASSQDRGGGNEKLFF
>NA|TRBV12-3/TRBV12-4|NA|14|TRBJ1-1
TGTGCCAGCGGGCGGGAATGGAAGAACACTGAAGCTTTCTTT
CASGREWKNTEAFF
>NA|TRBV5-1|NA|14|TRBJ2-6
TGCGCCAGCAGACTGAGCTCTGGGGCCAACGTCCTGACTTTC
CASRLSSGANVLTF
>NA|TRBV5-1|TRBD1|14|TRBJ1-1
TGCGCCAGCAGTAAACAGGGGTCCGACACTGAAGCTTTCTTT
CASSKQGSDTEAFF
>NA|TRBV7-2|NA|13|TRBJ2-5
TGTGCCAGCACCATGGAAAGAGGGCGGACCCAGTACTTC
CASTMERGRTQYF
>NA|TRBV21-1|NA|17|TRBJ1-4
TGTGCCAGCAGCAAAGGGGGATCAAGTGCAACTAATGAAAAACTGTTTTTT
CASSKGGSSATNEKLFF
>few|TRBV5-1|NA|14|TRBJ2-2
TGCGCCAGCGGTGGGAGGTCGAACACCGGGGAGCTGTTTTTT
CASGGRSNTGELFF